This paragraph reports one TCR beta chain. This clone has just one count. The antigen it binds to is not known. One base away there is no much larger clone; base qualities are not given. These data come from a study of control samples from healthy donors and cancer patients (dated by TCRdb to the early 2020s). The library relied on the immunoSEQ multiplex PCR assay. TCRdb re-hosts the immuneACCESS table, in-frame sequences only. Its copies lack some clones; in the studies checked, an unresolved V gene accounts for under half of them, and the cause for the rest is not known. The sample profile shows around 170,000 clones; just over 85% of them were found once. Together, the top ten hold approximately 4.9% of the sample. As encoded in the germline V gene (reference sequence), CDR1 is DFQATT while CDR2 is SNEGSKA. The CDR3 runs 11 amino acids, cysteine and phenylalanine included. The entry retains the CDR3 DNA only, 33 bases that are in frame from base 1.

The chain is made from TRBV20-1 and TRBJ1-4, with no confident D gene call. Sequenced input: blood. This TCR came from a woman aged 25 to 39 in good health. At the DNA level, the sequence is TGCAGCACGCACGGGAATGAAAAACTGTTTTTT. It is translated as CSTHGNEKLFF.